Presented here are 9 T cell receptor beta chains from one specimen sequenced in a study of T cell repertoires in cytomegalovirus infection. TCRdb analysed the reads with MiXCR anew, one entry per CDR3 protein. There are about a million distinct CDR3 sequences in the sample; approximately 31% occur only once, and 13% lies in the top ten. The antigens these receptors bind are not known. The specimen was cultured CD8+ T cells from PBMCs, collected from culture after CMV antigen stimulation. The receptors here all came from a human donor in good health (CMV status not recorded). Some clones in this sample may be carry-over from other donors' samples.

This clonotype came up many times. The CDR3 region is CASSNPGGPNTEAFF. The CDR3 nucleotides are TGTGCCAGCAGCAACCCCGGGGGGCCTAACACTGAAGCTTTCTTT. The chain joins TRBV7-2 to TRBJ1-1; D is possibly TRBD1 (6 bases). The CDR3 extends over 15 amino acids. The V gene lost 5 bases and the J gene lost 2 bases, with 15 bases spanning the gap. The germline gives CDR1 SGHTA, CDR2 FQGNSA. Full variable domain (remainder filled in from reference TRBV7-2 and TRBJ1-1): GAGVSQSPSNKVTEKGKDVELRCDPISGHTALYWYRQSLGQGLEFLIYFQGNSAPDKSGLPSDRFSAERTGGSVSTLTIQRTQQEDSAVYLCASSNPGGPNTEAFFGQGTRLTVV.

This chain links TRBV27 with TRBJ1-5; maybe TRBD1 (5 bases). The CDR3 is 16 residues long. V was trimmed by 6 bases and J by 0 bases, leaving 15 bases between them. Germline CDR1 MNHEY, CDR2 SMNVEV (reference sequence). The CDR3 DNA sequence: TGTGCCAGCAGGCGAGACGGGGGGTATAGCAATCAGCCCCAGCATTTT. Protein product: CASRRDGGYSNQPQHF.

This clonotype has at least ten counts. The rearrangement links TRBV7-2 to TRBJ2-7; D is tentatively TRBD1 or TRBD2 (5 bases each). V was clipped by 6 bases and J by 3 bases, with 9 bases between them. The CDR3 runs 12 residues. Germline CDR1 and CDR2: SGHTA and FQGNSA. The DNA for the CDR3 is TGTGCCAGCAGTGCAGGGAGCTACGAGCAGTACGTC. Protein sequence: CASSAGSYEQYV.

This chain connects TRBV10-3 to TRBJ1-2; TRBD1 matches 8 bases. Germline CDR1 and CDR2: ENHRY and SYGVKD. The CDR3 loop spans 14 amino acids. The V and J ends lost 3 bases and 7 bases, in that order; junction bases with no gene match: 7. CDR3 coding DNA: TGTGCCATCAGTGACCCGGGACAGGTCCTTGGCTACACCTTC. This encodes CAISDPGQVLGYTF.

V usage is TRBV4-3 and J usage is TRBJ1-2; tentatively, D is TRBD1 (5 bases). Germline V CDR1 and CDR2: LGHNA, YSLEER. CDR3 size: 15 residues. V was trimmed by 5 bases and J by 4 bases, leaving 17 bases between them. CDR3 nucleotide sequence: TGCGCCAGCAGCGATGTCAGTCCGGGGGGCTATGGCTACACCTTC. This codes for CASSDVSPGGYGYTF.

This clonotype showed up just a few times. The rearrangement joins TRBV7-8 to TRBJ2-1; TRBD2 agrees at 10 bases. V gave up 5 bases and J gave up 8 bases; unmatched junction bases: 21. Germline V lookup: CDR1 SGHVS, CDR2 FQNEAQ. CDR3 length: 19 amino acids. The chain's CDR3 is CASSQTNPGSGGALDEQFF. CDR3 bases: TGTGCCAGCAGCCAAACTAATCCGGGGAGCGGGGGGGCCTTGGATGAGCAGTTCTTC.

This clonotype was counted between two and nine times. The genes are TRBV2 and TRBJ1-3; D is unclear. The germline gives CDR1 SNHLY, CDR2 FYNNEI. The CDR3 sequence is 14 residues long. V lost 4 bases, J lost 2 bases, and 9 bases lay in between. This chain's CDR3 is CASSVSGTGNTIYF. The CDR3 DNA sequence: TGTGCCAGCAGTGTTTCGGGGACTGGAAACACCATATATTTT.

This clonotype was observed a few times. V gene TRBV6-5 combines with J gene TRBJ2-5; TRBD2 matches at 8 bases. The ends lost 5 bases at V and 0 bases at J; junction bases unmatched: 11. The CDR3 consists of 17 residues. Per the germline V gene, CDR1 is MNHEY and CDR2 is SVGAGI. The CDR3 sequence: CASSPGVAGPYQETQYF. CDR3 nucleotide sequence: TGTGCCAGCAGTCCCGGTGTAGCGGGACCGTACCAAGAGACCCAGTACTTC.

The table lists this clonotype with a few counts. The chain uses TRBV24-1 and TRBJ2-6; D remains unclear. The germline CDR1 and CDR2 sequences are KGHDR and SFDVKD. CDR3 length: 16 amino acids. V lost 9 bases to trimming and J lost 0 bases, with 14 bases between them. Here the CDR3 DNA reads TGTGCCACCTACGGAAGGGCGGACTCTGGGGCCAACGTCCTGACTTTC. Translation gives CATYGRADSGANVLTF.